These 30 T cell receptor beta chains were all obtained from the same sample, sequenced in a study of T cell responses to AZD1222 COVID-19 vaccine. Method: immunoSEQ multiplex PCR; TCRdb's copy keeps in-frame clones and lacks some. Of some 170,000 clones in the sample, around 90% were seen once. Sequences were derived from peripheral blood, sampled on day 0 of MenACWY control vaccination. The receptors shown here come from an adult in good health.

This chain uses TRBV6-5 with TRBJ1-1; 8 nucleotides match TRBD1. Germline CDR1 and CDR2: MNHEY and SVGAGI. The CDR3 totals 14 residues. J lost 5 bases, V lost 6 bases, and 8 bases had no gene match. The CDR3, as DNA: TGTGCCAGCAGCGCAAGACAGGGGAGGACTGAAGCTTTCTTT. Residues: CASSARQGRTEAFF.

This chain links TRBV5-6 with TRBJ1-4, with 7 bases matching TRBD1. J was trimmed by 5 bases and V by 3 bases; bases with no gene match: 4. The length of the CDR3 is 14 residues. Germline values: CDR1 SGHDT, CDR2 YYEEEE. DNA of the CDR3: TGTGCCAGCAGCTGGACAGGTACAAATGAAAAACTGTTTTTT. Translating gives CASSWTGTNEKLFF.

This chain links TRBV15 with TRBJ2-7, with D maybe TRBD1 (6 bases). The V gene lost 0 bases and the J gene lost 5 bases, with 14 bases spanning the gap. In germline, CDR1 is LNHNV, CDR2 YYDKDF (reference sequence). The CDR3 consists of 15 residues. In DNA, the CDR3 is TGTGCCACCAGCAGAGATTCGGCTGGGGGCAACGAGCAGTACTTC. This codes for CATSRDSAGGNEQYF.

This clone has just a few counts. V gene TRBV5-4 combines with J gene TRBJ2-5; D tentatively reads TRBD1 or TRBD2 (5 bases each). V lost 4 bases and J 5 bases, leaving 15 bases between the germline ends. Germline CDR1 is SGHNT and CDR2 is YYREEE (reference sequence). The CDR3 runs to 14 residues. The CDR3 spells CASSPPGRVETQYF. The CDR3, as DNA: TGTGCCAGCAGCCCACCGGGACGAGTCGAGACCCAGTACTTC.

The CDR3 sequence is CATSRDLRDWRNTEAFF. CDR3 bases: TGTGCCACCAGCAGAGATCTCCGGGACTGGAGGAACACTGAAGCTTTCTTT. This chain uses TRBV15 with TRBJ1-1; maybe TRBD1 (5 bases). The V end was cut by 0 bases, the J end by 1 base, with 15 bases between. Germline V gene data show CDR1 as LNHNV and CDR2 as YYDKDF (reference sequence). The CDR3 totals 17 residues.

The count of this clone is one. The chain joins TRBV3-1 (or the pseudogene TRBV3-2) to TRBJ1-3; perhaps TRBD1 as D (5 bases). Germline V gives CDR1 LGHDT, CDR2 YNNKEL (reference sequence). Trimming took 1 base from V and 13 from J, leaving 14 bases between them. The CDR3 covers 13 residues. The CDR3 DNA follows: TGTGCCAGCAGCCAAGGTGGCGTTGGGACGATATATTTT. Amino acids: CASSQGGVGTIYF.

This chain joins TRBV6-2 or TRBV6-3 and TRBJ1-1; possibly TRBD1 for D (6 bases). Trimming removed 2 bases at V and 3 bases at J, with 16 bases between. In germline, CDR1 is MNHEY, CDR2 SVGEGT. This CDR3 region has 16 residues. Written as DNA, the CDR3 is TGTGCCAGCAGTTACATAAGGGGGGGGCTGGACACTGAAGCTTTCTTT. It is translated as CASSYIRGGLDTEAFF.

The chain couples TRBV6-6 to TRBJ1-2; D unresolved. Per the germline V gene, CDR1 is MNHNY and CDR2 is SVGAGI (reference sequence). The length of the CDR3 is 14 residues. V dropped 0 bases and J dropped 8 bases, with 13 bases sitting between them. The CDR3 nucleotides are TGTGCCAGCAGTTACTCGACCCAAGATCGGGGCTACACCTTC. Its protein is CASSYSTQDRGYTF.

The chain recombines TRBV3-1 (or the pseudogene TRBV3-2) with TRBJ1-5; no reliable D call. This CDR3 has 14 amino acids. Germline CDR1 and CDR2: LGHDT and YNNKEL (reference sequence). V lost 0 bases and J 6 bases, leaving 9 bases between the germline ends. For the CDR3, the DNA is TGTGCCAGCAGCCAAGACACCAATTTTCAGCCCCAGCATTTT. Its protein product is CASSQDTNFQPQHF.

This chain uses TRBV28 with TRBJ1-5, with D unresolved. Germline CDR1 MDHEN, CDR2 SYDVKM. CDR3 length: 16 residues. V dropped 2 bases and J dropped 1 base, with 12 bases sitting between them. The DNA for the CDR3 is TGTGCCAGCAGTTTAGACGGAGCATTGAGCAATCAGCCCCAGCATTTT. Translating gives CASSLDGALSNQPQHF.

The chain has TRBV19 and TRBJ2-1, with 12 positions matching TRBD2. V trimming: 0 bases; J trimming: 1 base; junction bases outside the gene matches: 10. The germline CDR1 and CDR2 sequences are LNHDA and SQIVND (reference sequence). The CDR3 loop spans 20 amino acids. The CDR3 loop is CASSIEAGTSGYFSYNEQFF. CDR3 DNA: TGTGCCAGTAGTATAGAAGCCGGGACTAGCGGGTATTTTTCCTACAATGAGCAGTTCTTC.

The chain employs TRBV5-1 and TRBJ1-1, with 7 bases identical to TRBD1. With V trimmed by 1 base and J by 7 bases, 4 bases remained unmatched. The CDR3 covers 13 residues. Germline V lookup: CDR1 SGHRS, CDR2 YFSETQ. CDR3: CASSLHRDSEAFF. In nucleotides, the CDR3 is TGCGCCAGCAGCTTGCACCGGGACAGTGAAGCTTTCTTT.

The chain links TRBV7-2 to TRBJ2-5; D not certain. From germline, CDR1 is SGHTA and CDR2 FQGNSA. Deletions cut 1 base from V and 2 bases from J, with 14 bases between. The length of the CDR3 is 16 residues. In DNA, the CDR3 is TGTGCCAGCAGCTTAGAGCCCTCTGCGATACAAGAGACCCAGTACTTC. It yields the protein CASSLEPSAIQETQYF.

V and J are TRBV6-5 and TRBJ2-1; 9 bases line up with TRBD1. V was pared by 6 bases and J by 6 bases, with 9 bases of the junction left unmatched. CDR3 length: 15 residues. The V gene's germline CDR1 is MNHEY and CDR2 SVGAGI. The CDR3 region is CASSRTGTGSNEQFF. CDR3 DNA sequence: TGTGCCAGCAGCCGAACCGGGACAGGGAGCAATGAGCAGTTCTTC.

The rearrangement links TRBV30 to TRBJ2-7; no clear D gene. The CDR3 runs 14 residues. Trimming removed 1 base at V and 3 bases at J, with 13 bases between. Looked up from germline, CDR1 is GTSNPN and CDR2 is SVGIG (reference sequence). CDR3 coding DNA: TGTGCCTGGAGTGGCCCTGGGCTGATCTACGAGCAGTACTTC. Amino acids: CAWSGPGLIYEQYF.

The CDR3: CASSIKQEHGYTF. CDR3 in DNA: TGTGCCAGTAGTATAAAACAGGAACATGGCTACACCTTC. V gene TRBV19 combines with J gene TRBJ1-2; D may be TRBD1 (5 bases). CDR1 and CDR2 from the germline V gene are LNHDA and SQIVND (reference sequence). The CDR3 length is 13 residues. With 2 bases removed from V and 6 bases from J, the gap between germline ends came to 10 bases. Drawing the rest from reference TRBV19 and TRBJ1-2, the complete variable domain is DGGITQSPKYLFRKEGQNVTLSCEQNLNHDAMYWYRQDPGQGLRLIYYSQIVNDFQKGDIAEGYSVSREKKESFPLTVTSAQKNPTAFYLCASSIKQEHGYTFGSGTRLTVV.

The chain carries TRBV24-1 and TRBJ2-7; D may be TRBD2 (6 bases). The V gene's germline CDR1 is KGHDR and CDR2 SFDVKD. Trimming pared 3 bases from V and 2 bases from J, leaving 16 bases between. The CDR3 is 16 residues long. The CDR3 region has the DNA TGTGCCACCAGTGATGCCCTCGTGTGGGGGGCCTACGAGCAGTACTTC. Translated, it gives CATSDALVWGAYEQYF.

This clone was counted between two and nine times. The V call is TRBV6-6, the J call TRBJ1-6; tentatively, D is TRBD1 (5 bases). Germline CDR1 reads MNHNY; CDR2 reads SVGAGI (reference sequence). Trimming took 0 bases from V and 9 from J, leaving 9 bases between them. This CDR3 has 14 amino acids. The CDR3 DNA reads as TGTGCCAGCAGTTACTCGGCAGGGAGTTCACCCCTCCACTTT. Protein sequence: CASSYSAGSSPLHF.

V gene TRBV5-1 combines with J gene TRBJ2-1; D is perhaps TRBD2 (5 bases). Germline CDR1 is SGHRS and CDR2 is YFSETQ. Trimming removed 2 bases from V and 0 bases from J, with 9 bases in between. The CDR3 extends over 15 amino acids. Here the CDR3 DNA reads TGCGCCAGCAGCTTCCTTACTAGCTCCTACAATGAGCAGTTCTTC. This gives the protein CASSFLTSSYNEQFF.

The chain links TRBV4-2 to TRBJ1-3; 8 nucleotides line up with TRBD1. The V segment lost 4 bases and the J segment 4 bases; nucleotides outside the gene matches: 6. CDR1 and CDR2 (germline): LGHNA, YNFKEQ. This CDR3 spans 15 amino acids. In nucleotides, the CDR3 is TGTGCCAGCAGCCGCGACAGGGGTTCAGGAAACACCATATATTTT. Encoded protein: CASSRDRGSGNTIYF.

The V call is TRBV15, the J call TRBJ1-3; D gene uncertain. Germline CDR1 reads LNHNV; CDR2 reads YYDKDF (reference sequence). The CDR3 extends over 14 amino acids. Trimming took 3 bases from V and 0 from J, leaving 6 bases between them. CDR3 protein: CATSRAYSGNTIYF. The CDR3 nucleotides are TGTGCCACCAGCAGGGCCTACTCTGGAAACACCATATATTTT.

The rearrangement uses TRBV7-2 and TRBJ2-1; D gene ambiguous. The length of the CDR3 is 14 residues. Trimming removed 3 bases from V and 4 bases from J, with 10 bases in between. The V gene's germline CDR1 is SGHTA and CDR2 FQGNSA. CDR3 protein: CASSFGPEYNEQFF. In DNA, the CDR3 is TGTGCCAGCAGCTTTGGACCAGAGTACAATGAGCAGTTCTTC.

The rearrangement joins TRBV7-3 to TRBJ2-2; D remains ambiguous. The germline V and J ends were trimmed by 3 bases and 3 bases, with 8 bases remaining between them. CDR3 length: 14 residues. Germline CDR1 reads SGHTA; CDR2 reads FQGTGA. For the CDR3, the DNA is TGTGCCAGCAGCTTCAACCGAGACACCGGGGAGCTGTTTTTT. Translated, it gives CASSFNRDTGELFF.

The chain has TRBV7-3 and TRBJ2-3; D uncertain. Germline assignment: CDR1 SGHTA and CDR2 FQGTGA. V shed 8 bases and J shed 2 bases, with 14 bases lying between them. The length of the CDR3 is 14 residues. The CDR3 sequence is CASGLGGLTDTQYF. The CDR3 DNA is TGTGCCAGCGGGCTAGGCGGCCTCACAGATACGCAGTATTTT.

J is TRBJ2-1 and V is TRBV10-1; D call uncertain. Trimming shortened V by 7 bases and J by 10 bases, and 8 bases separated the two germline ends. CDR3 length: 10 amino acids. Germline assignment: CDR1 WNHNN and CDR2 SYGVQD (reference sequence). The CDR3 loop reads CASKGNEQFF. CDR3 nucleotides: TGCGCCAGCAAAGGAAACGAGCAGTTCTTC.

The chain recombines TRBV23-1 with TRBJ1-1, with D unclear. TRBV23-1 is classed as an ORF, of uncertain function. Trimming removed 0 bases at V and 0 bases at J, with 5 bases between. This CDR3 is built from 14 residues. The CDR3 bases are TGCGCCAGCAGTCAATCGCCGTTGAACACTGAAGCTTTCTTT. It translates to CASSQSPLNTEAFF.

The chain is built from TRBV28 and TRBJ2-1, with D possibly matching TRBD2 (5 bases). This CDR3 spans 12 amino acids. V was cut by 9 bases and J by 4 bases, with 10 bases left in between. Germline CDR1 MDHEN, CDR2 SYDVKM. The CDR3 nucleotides are TGTGCCAGTCGGACTTTATACAATGAGCAGTTCTTC. The encoded protein is CASRTLYNEQFF.

The rearrangement joins TRBV27 to TRBJ1-2; D gene ambiguous. Trimming took 6 bases from V and 3 from J, leaving 17 bases between them. The CDR3 contains 15 residues. Germline CDR1 and CDR2: MNHEY and SMNVEV (reference sequence). The DNA of the CDR3 is TGTGCCAGCAGCCTACAAGGGCATTCGGACTATGGCTACACCTTC. It specifies CASSLQGHSDYGYTF.

The V call is TRBV7-9, the J call TRBJ2-1, with D possibly TRBD2 on 6 matching bases. CDR3 size: 13 residues. CDR1 and CDR2 from the germline V gene are SEHNR and FQNEAQ (reference sequence). Between the trimmed V and J ends, which lost 3 bases and 7 bases, there was a span of 10 bases. The CDR3 DNA is TGTGCCAGCAGCTTTGGGGGGAGAAATGAGCAGTTCTTC. Amino acids: CASSFGGRNEQFF.

The chain links TRBV7-2 to TRBJ1-6; a weak D match, TRBD1 (5 bases). V was clipped by 5 bases and J by 7 bases, with 9 bases between them. CDR3 length: 13 residues. Germline CDR1 and CDR2: SGHTA and FQGNSA. For the CDR3, the DNA is TGTGCCAGCAGCCCCGGGGCCAATTCACCCCTCCACTTT. It encodes CASSPGANSPLHF.